Listed below are T cell receptor beta chains from one sample, sequenced in a study of post-analysis software for immune sequencing data. TCRdb reprocessed the PCR reads via MiXCR and lists one record per CDR3 protein. The sample carries 800,000 to 950,000 distinct CDR3 sequences, about 53% recorded once. The sequencing sample was made of blood. The receptors originated from a girl aged 10-17 years with multiple sclerosis. CDR3s include the opening cysteine and the closing phenylalanine or tryptophan. Fields, in order: V gene, clone size, D gene, CDR3 length, J gene, CDR3 protein, CDR3 DNA. The D gene is left open where the match is weak. Only part of the rows carry a size: once, few, many, or a class if the clone is expanded.

TRBV2	NA	TRBD2	14	TRBJ2-7	CASRGAGGSYEQYF	TGTGCCAGCAGGGGAGCGGGAGGCTCCTACGAGCAGTACTTC
TRBV10-3	NA	NA	12	TRBJ1-2	CAISDQGYGYTF	TGTGCCATCAGTGACCAAGGCTATGGCTACACCTTC
TRBV20-1	few	TRBD2	16	TRBJ2-7	CSARWGTSGNSYEQYF	TGCAGTGCTAGGTGGGGGACTAGCGGGAACTCCTACGAGCAGTACTTC
TRBV5-1	NA	NA	12	TRBJ2-7	CASSFGMGEQYF	TGCGCCAGCAGCTTTGGGATGGGCGAGCAGTACTTC
TRBV3-1	NA	NA	15	TRBJ1-2	CASSQDWRANYGYTF	TGTGCCAGCAGCCAAGATTGGAGAGCTAACTATGGCTACACCTTC
TRBV20-1	NA	NA	14	TRBJ2-5	CSARALRGYDEQYF	TGCAGTGCTAGAGCCTTGAGAGGGTACGATGAGCAGTACTTC
TRBV20-1	few	NA	14	TRBJ2-6	CSARDLGGANVLTF	TGCAGTGCTAGAGATTTGGGCGGGGCCAACGTCCTGACTTTC
TRBV5-1	NA	TRBD1	16	TRBJ2-1	CASSPGTGSSYNEQFF	TGTGCCAGCAGTCCAGGGACAGGGAGCTCCTACAATGAGCAGTTCTTC
TRBV6-6	few	TRBD1	15	TRBJ2-7	CASRGQGDLPDEQYF	TGTGCCAGCAGGGGACAGGGGGACCTCCCCGACGAGCAGTACTTC
TRBV7-2	few	TRBD2	15	TRBJ2-7	CASSLTAGGSHEQYF	TGTGCCAGCAGCTTAACGGCGGGAGGTTCCCACGAGCAGTACTTC
TRBV10-3	NA	TRBD2	18	TRBJ2-2	CAISESPLAGPNIGELFF	TGTGCCATCAGTGAGTCACCGCTAGCGGGACCGAACATCGGGGAGCTGTTTTTT
TRBV4-1	NA	NA	16	TRBJ1-1	CASSQDGGSWGTEAFF	TGCGCCAGCAGCCAAGATGGGGGGAGTTGGGGCACTGAAGCTTTCTTT
TRBV7-8	NA	NA	13	TRBJ1-1	CASSLPGISEAFF	TGTGCCAGCAGCTTACCTGGGATTTCCGAAGCTTTCTTT
TRBV10-2	few	TRBD1	16	TRBJ1-5	CASSEPQGASNQPQHF	TGCGCCAGCAGTGAGCCACAGGGGGCGAGCAATCAGCCCCAGCATTTT
TRBV20-1	NA	TRBD2	14	TRBJ2-7	CSATRGGATYEQYF	TGCAGTGCTACCCGCGGGGGTGCCACCTACGAGCAGTACTTC
TRBV2	NA	NA	12	TRBJ2-5	CASRVWVGEQYF	TGTGCCAGCAGGGTGTGGGTAGGGGAGCAGTACTTC
TRBV2	NA	TRBD1	15	TRBJ2-1	CASSADRGSYNEQFF	TGTGCCAGCAGTGCGGACAGGGGCTCCTACAATGAGCAGTTCTTC
TRBV7-8	few	NA	15	TRBJ2-7	CASSLYASLGDEQYF	TGTGCCAGCAGCTTATATGCGTCCTTGGGAGACGAGCAGTACTTC
TRBV27	once	TRBD1	14	TRBJ2-1	CASSSQGALYEQFF	TGTGCCAGCAGTTCCCAGGGGGCTTTGTATGAGCAGTTCTTC
TRBV20-1	NA	TRBD2	15	TRBJ2-3	CSARDETSGSDTQYF	TGCAGTGCTAGAGATGAGACTAGCGGATCAGATACGCAGTATTTT
TRBV12-3/TRBV12-4	NA	TRBD1	15	TRBJ1-2	CASTRDRGRVNGYTF	TGTGCCAGCACCCGGGACAGGGGGCGAGTTAATGGCTACACCTTC
TRBV2	NA	NA	15	TRBJ2-7	CASSEGEGNFYEQYF	TGTGCCAGCAGTGAAGGTGAGGGGAACTTTTACGAGCAGTACTTC
TRBV28	many	TRBD1	16	TRBJ2-7	CASSPLEADRGYEQYF	TGTGCCAGCAGTCCGTTGGAAGCGGACAGGGGGTACGAGCAGTACTTC
TRBV5-1	NA	NA	16	TRBJ2-1	CASSLVVGTSHNEQFF	TGCGCCAGCAGCTTGGTGGTCGGGACCTCGCACAATGAGCAGTTCTTC
TRBV28	few	NA	12	TRBJ1-1	CASSLVHTEAFF	TGTGCCAGCAGTTTAGTGCACACTGAAGCTTTCTTT
TRBV20-1	once	NA	12	TRBJ2-7	CSAFDGVYEQYF	TGCAGTGCTTTCGACGGAGTCTACGAGCAGTACTTC
TRBV10-3	once	NA	14	TRBJ2-7	CAISARDSRDEQYF	TGTGCCATCAGTGCCCGGGACTCAAGGGACGAGCAGTACTTC
TRBV14	NA	TRBD2	22	TRBJ2-1	CASSRSHLSGLAGSVYYNEQFF	TGTGCCAGCAGCCGTTCACACCTTTCGGGACTAGCGGGAAGCGTCTACTACAATGAGCAGTTCTTC
TRBV6-6	NA	TRBD1	15	TRBJ2-7	CASSYKTGVSYEQYF	TGTGCCAGCAGTTACAAAACAGGGGTCTCCTACGAGCAGTACTTC
TRBV4-1	few	NA	14	TRBJ2-7	CASSQVVRVYEQYF	TGCGCCAGCAGCCAAGTGGTTAGGGTTTACGAGCAGTACTTC
TRBV10-3	few	NA	14	TRBJ2-6	CAIGADSGANVLTF	TGTGCCATCGGCGCGGACTCTGGGGCCAACGTCCTGACTTTC
TRBV5-1	once	NA	15	TRBJ2-5	CASSPAGWIAETQYF	TGCGCCAGCAGCCCCGCAGGGTGGATAGCAGAGACCCAGTACTTC
TRBV12-3/TRBV12-4	NA	NA	23	TRBJ2-1	CASSLAAPLFTGTNGPFRNEQFF	TGTGCCAGCAGTTTAGCCGCCCCCCTTTTTACAGGCACGAACGGCCCCTTCAGGAATGAGCAGTTCTTC
TRBV24-1	NA	TRBD2	16	TRBJ2-1	CATSDRTSGARGEQFF	TGTGCCACCAGTGATAGGACTAGCGGGGCCAGAGGTGAGCAGTTCTTC
TRBV12-3/TRBV12-4	few	NA	12	TRBJ1-4	CASSLGGEKLFF	TGTGCCAGCAGCTTGGGGGGAGAAAAACTGTTTTTT
TRBV3-1	NA	TRBD1	16	TRBJ2-1	CASSQGGTGAHNEQFF	TGTGCCAGCAGCCAAGGAGGGACAGGGGCCCACAATGAGCAGTTCTTC
TRBV3-1	few	NA	15	TRBJ1-2	CASSQERTSRYGYTF	TGTGCCAGCAGCCAAGAAAGGACATCTCGCTATGGCTACACCTTC
TRBV6-5	NA	NA	17	TRBJ2-6	CASSYADLDSGANVLTF	TGTGCCAGCAGTTACGCCGACCTCGACTCTGGGGCCAACGTCCTGACTTTC
TRBV7-2	NA	TRBD2	14	TRBJ2-5	CASGPGLAKETQYF	TGTGCCAGCGGACCCGGACTAGCTAAAGAGACCCAGTACTTC
TRBV7-3	few	TRBD1	19	TRBJ1-1	CASSSSPGTGGASGTEAFF	TGTGCCAGCAGCTCCAGTCCCGGGACAGGGGGCGCGTCGGGCACTGAAGCTTTCTTT
TRBV29-1	few	TRBD1	14	TRBJ2-7	CSASRDSLSYEQYF	TGCAGCGCTAGCCGGGACAGCCTCTCCTACGAGCAGTACTTC
TRBV12-3/TRBV12-4	NA	NA	13	TRBJ2-3	CAPTRGSTDTQYF	TGTGCCCCCACACGGGGGTCCACAGATACGCAGTATTTT
TRBV12-5	NA	TRBD2	16	TRBJ2-1	CASAPGASGGVDEQFF	TGTGCTAGTGCCCCGGGGGCGAGCGGGGGAGTGGATGAGCAGTTCTTC
TRBV6-2/TRBV6-3	NA	TRBD2	14	TRBJ2-7	CASSYPGRGNEQYF	TGTGCCAGCAGTTACCCAGGGAGGGGTAACGAGCAGTACTTC
TRBV20-1	NA	TRBD2	15	TRBJ2-1	CSGLIPGRAHNEQFF	TGCAGTGGCTTAATCCCCGGGAGGGCCCACAATGAGCAGTTCTTC
TRBV12-3/TRBV12-4	NA	NA	13	TRBJ1-4	CASSLDINEKLFF	TGTGCCAGCAGTTTAGACATTAATGAAAAACTGTTTTTT
TRBV29-1	NA	TRBD1	13	TRBJ2-1	CSVGQGFYNEQFF	TGCAGCGTTGGACAGGGGTTCTACAATGAGCAGTTCTTC
TRBV29-1	NA	TRBD2	15	TRBJ2-1	CSVAPRLAGVGEQFF	TGCAGCGTCGCCCCTCGACTAGCGGGAGTCGGTGAGCAGTTCTTC
TRBV29-1	NA	NA	13	TRBJ2-6	CSVVVSGASVLTF	TGCAGCGTTGTAGTCTCTGGGGCCAGCGTCCTGACTTTC
TRBV7-2	NA	NA	12	TRBJ2-7	CASSLERGEQYF	TGTGCCAGCAGCTTAGAGAGGGGGGAGCAGTACTTC
TRBV29-1	few	NA	12	TRBJ1-2	CSVVRGTNGYTF	TGCAGCGTTGTCCGGGGGACTAATGGCTACACCTTC
TRBV15	few	NA	17	TRBJ2-3	CATSRDRPLLGSDTQYF	TGTGCCACCAGCAGAGACCGCCCGCTCCTGGGGTCTGATACGCAGTATTTT
TRBV20-1	NA	NA	13	TRBJ2-7	CSINSEGLYEQYF	TGCAGTATTAACTCTGAGGGGCTCTACGAGCAGTACTTC
TRBV7-9	NA	TRBD1	14	TRBJ1-1	CASSQTPRGTEAFF	TGTGCCAGCAGCCAAACCCCCAGGGGGACTGAAGCTTTCTTT
TRBV9	few	TRBD1	15	TRBJ1-1	CASSTRTGMNTEAFF	TGTGCCAGCAGCACCCGGACAGGGATGAACACTGAAGCTTTCTTT
TRBV11-2	NA	NA	16	TRBJ2-1	CASSSREAGFGGEQFF	TGTGCCAGCAGCTCCCGTGAAGCGGGCTTTGGTGGTGAGCAGTTCTTC
TRBV11-1	NA	TRBD2	15	TRBJ2-1	CASSLELAGINEQFF	TGTGCCAGCAGCTTGGAACTAGCGGGGATCAATGAGCAGTTCTTC
TRBV20-1	NA	NA	13	TRBJ1-1	CSGRAGANTEAFF	TGCAGTGGCAGAGCAGGGGCGAACACTGAAGCTTTCTTT
TRBV15	NA	NA	13	TRBJ2-1	CATSRGQQETQFF	TGTGCCACCAGCAGAGGACAGCAAGAGACCCAGTTCTTC